These T cell receptor beta chains were read from a single sample in a study of T cells in Graves' hyperthyroidism and ophthalmopathy. TCRdb recomputed calls from the multiplex PCR reads with MiXCR, one row per CDR3 protein. The sample lists about 480,000 distinct CDR3 sequences, approximately 25% occurring once. Sequencing was done on a sample of blood. The source of these receptors is a woman in her twenties or thirties with Graves' ophthalmopathy. Both conserved end residues are part of each CDR3. D genes are given only for firm matches. Size is stated for part of the rows, as once, few or many counts, or as a class when the clone is expanded.

TRBV7-2,once,TRBJ2-7,NA,CASSLEGDPYEQYF,TGTGCCAGCAGCTTAGAAGGGGATCCCTACGAGCAGTACTTC
TRBV7-2,many,TRBJ2-7,TRBD2,CASSSAPGLHDEQYF,TGTGCCAGCAGCTCAGCTCCGGGACTACACGACGAGCAGTACTTC
TRBV20-1,many,TRBJ2-7,TRBD2,CSASSGASGGGYEQYF,TGCAGTGCTAGCTCCGGGGCTAGCGGGGGGGGTTACGAGCAGTACTTC
TRBV12-3/TRBV12-4,few,TRBJ2-3,TRBD1,CASSPGQAPTDTQYF,TGTGCCAGCAGTCCCGGACAGGCCCCCACAGATACGCAGTATTTT
TRBV7-8,many,TRBJ2-2,TRBD2,CASSLGLAKRTGELFF,TGTGCCAGCAGCTTAGGACTAGCGAAGAGGACCGGGGAGCTGTTTTTT
TRBV6-1,many,TRBJ2-2,NA,CASSRGTTNTGELFF,TGTGCCAGCAGCCGCGGGACAACGAACACCGGGGAGCTGTTTTTT
TRBV20-1,few,TRBJ1-3,TRBD1,CSARAPDRPGNTIYF,TGCAGTGCTAGGGCCCCGGACAGGCCGGGAAACACCATATATTTT
TRBV7-9,NA,TRBJ2-7,TRBD2,CASSPPGGSHEQYF,TGTGCCAGCAGCCCCCCGGGAGGGAGCCACGAGCAGTACTTC
TRBV5-1,once,TRBJ2-3,TRBD2,CASSLGFAGPRGDTQYF,TGCGCCAGCAGCTTGGGCTTCGCGGGGCCGCGGGGGGATACGCAGTATTTT
TRBV15,many,TRBJ1-2,TRBD1,CATSRETGDGYTF,TGTGCCACCAGCAGAGAAACAGGGGACGGCTACACCTTC
TRBV20-1,many,TRBJ2-3,TRBD1,CSARADRAVTDTQYF,TGCAGTGCTAGAGCTGACAGGGCAGTCACAGATACGCAGTATTTT
TRBV28,many,TRBJ1-2,NA,CASIVPGSPSGYTF,TGTGCCAGCATCGTCCCGGGATCTCCTTCGGGCTACACCTTC
TRBV24-1,once,TRBJ1-5,NA,CATSGGGTQPQHF,TGTGCCACCAGTGGAGGGGGTACCCAGCCCCAGCATTTT
TRBV7-6,few,TRBJ2-7,NA,CASSLVGREQGSGEQYF,TGTGCCAGCAGCTTAGTCGGCCGCGAGCAGGGCTCCGGCGAGCAGTACTTC
TRBV5-1,NA,TRBJ2-7,TRBD1,CASSSGQATGEQYF,TGCGCCAGCAGCTCGGGACAGGCCACGGGGGAGCAGTACTTC
TRBV7-2,many,TRBJ1-2,NA,CASSSGTGRDGYTF,TGTGCCAGCAGCTCGGGTACAGGGAGGGATGGCTACACCTTC
TRBV12-3/TRBV12-4,few,TRBJ1-1,NA,CASSPAGGAMNTEAFF,TGTGCCAGCAGTCCCGCCGGCGGGGCTATGAACACTGAAGCTTTCTTT
TRBV10-3,many,TRBJ1-2,NA,CAISDNTGTRNGYTF,TGTGCCATCAGTGATAATACCGGGACACGGAATGGCTACACCTTC
TRBV7-2,many,TRBJ2-4,NA,CASSTSGLAKNIQYF,TGTGCCAGCAGCACAAGCGGATTAGCCAAAAACATTCAGTACTTC
TRBV27,many,TRBJ1-6,NA,CASSLHNSPLHF,TGTGCCAGCAGTCTCCATAATTCACCCCTCCACTTT
TRBV6-5,few,TRBJ1-2,NA,CASSYRDLGRRGYTF,TGTGCCAGCAGTTACCGGGACCTCGGGCGGCGCGGCTACACCTTC
TRBV19,many,TRBJ1-2,TRBD1,CASSMTGIRDGYTF,TGTGCCAGTAGTATGACAGGGATACGTGATGGCTACACCTTC
TRBV7-2,many,TRBJ2-5,NA,CASSLRPYQETQYF,TGTGCCAGCAGCTTACGACCGTACCAAGAGACCCAGTACTTC
TRBV28,NA,TRBJ2-5,TRBD2,CASSSPAGAAETQYF,TGTGCCAGCAGTTCGCCAGCGGGAGCGGCGGAGACCCAGTACTTC
TRBV27,few,TRBJ2-5,NA,CASSLSRGAAESQYF,TGTGCCAGCAGTTTAAGTCGAGGGGCGGCAGAGTCCCAGTACTTC
TRBV6-2/TRBV6-3,many,TRBJ2-7,NA,CASVPTSREPYEQYF,TGTGCCAGCGTCCCTACTAGCAGAGAACCCTACGAGCAGTACTTC
TRBV6-1,few,TRBJ2-7,TRBD2,CASSLSSLAGGGEQYF,TGTGCCAGCAGTCTCTCCTCGCTAGCGGGAGGGGGAGAGCAGTACTTC
TRBV30,NA,TRBJ1-2,NA,CAWSLGGYYGYTF,TGTGCCTGGAGTTTGGGGGGCTACTATGGCTACACCTTC
TRBV5-1,NA,TRBJ2-7,NA,CASSLGREYEQYF,TGCGCCAGCAGCTTGGGGAGAGAGTACGAGCAGTACTTC
TRBV5-1,many,TRBJ2-7,TRBD1,CASSLTTGIYEQYF,TGCGCCAGCAGCTTGACGACAGGGATCTACGAGCAGTACTTC
TRBV6-2/TRBV6-3,many,TRBJ1-5,TRBD1,CAQPPPGQGLYSNQPQHF,TGTGCCCAACCCCCTCCGGGACAGGGACTCTATAGCAATCAGCCCCAGCATTTT
TRBV15,once,TRBJ2-2,NA,CATSRETLRELFF,TGTGCCACCAGCAGAGAGACCCTCCGGGAGCTGTTTTTT
TRBV7-2,many,TRBJ2-7,NA,CASSLGAGYYEQYF,TGTGCCAGCAGCTTAGGGGCAGGGTATTACGAGCAGTACTTC
TRBV5-1,many,TRBJ2-2,NA,CASSLVMGTGELFF,TGCGCCAGCAGCTTGGTAATGGGGACCGGGGAGCTGTTTTTT
TRBV10-3,once,TRBJ2-7,NA,CAISESRLIGTYEQYF,TGTGCCATCAGTGAGTCGAGGCTCATCGGCACCTACGAGCAGTACTTC
TRBV20-1,NA,TRBJ2-7,NA,CSARTGRGNEQYF,TGCAGTGCTAGGACAGGGCGCGGGAACGAGCAGTACTTC
TRBV20-1,few,TRBJ1-1,NA,CSARVDMDLLNTEAFF,TGCAGTGCTAGAGTCGATATGGATCTCCTGAACACTGAAGCTTTCTTT
TRBV18,many,TRBJ1-1,NA,CASSPMNTEAFF,TGTGCCAGCAGCCCGATGAACACTGAAGCTTTCTTT
TRBV28,few,TRBJ2-5,NA,CASSYQMGSQETQYF,TGTGCCAGCAGTTACCAAATGGGGAGTCAAGAGACCCAGTACTTC
TRBV28,NA,TRBJ1-2,TRBD1,CASILTFGRGGNGYTF,TGTGCCAGCATTTTAACCTTCGGCAGGGGGGGAAATGGCTACACCTTC
TRBV20-1,many,TRBJ2-7,NA,CSASLGPIYEQYF,TGCAGTGCTTCCTTGGGTCCCATCTACGAGCAGTACTTC
TRBV30,NA,TRBJ2-7,NA,CAWTRDAGLYEQYF,TGTGCCTGGACTCGGGACGCGGGGTTATACGAGCAGTACTTC
TRBV6-1,many,TRBJ2-6,NA,CASSGGHSGANVLTF,TGTGCCAGCAGTGGGGGACACTCTGGGGCCAACGTCCTGACTTTC
TRBV10-3,NA,TRBJ2-5,NA,CAISEFFGGGETQYF,TGTGCCATCAGTGAATTTTTTGGTGGAGGGGAGACCCAGTACTTC
TRBV12-3/TRBV12-4,many,TRBJ1-5,NA,CASSTSPTGGNQPQHF,TGTGCCAGCAGTACCTCCCCGACGGGGGGCAATCAGCCCCAGCATTTT